Sequencing of this T cell receptor beta chain was carried out in a study of blood T cell repertoires in COVID-19. Study details: Spain, Italy and the United States supplied samples that represented acute and convalescent COVID-19. PBMCs, B-cell-depleted T cells, or T cells were the source of the cDNA or gDNA that made up the material.

Trimming took off 5 bases at V and 11 bases at J, with 27 bases between the two ends. This CDR3 contains 16 residues. Per the germline V gene, CDR1 is SGHNT and CDR2 is YENEEA. Original methodology: Cell counts per sample came from amplifying reference gene primers. The protocol was immunoSEQ multiplex PCR, while the TCRdb copy is restricted to in-frame clones and leaves out a portion. V and J calls and clone size are given by that table; D and trimming were obtained from the DNA. The sample lists fewer than 400,000 clones, around 90% occurring once. The TCR was taken from a human donor in a cohort sampled during active COVID-19. The sequencing input was peripheral blood. The V gene is TRBV11-3, the J gene TRBJ2-5; the D gene is possibly TRBD1 (5 bases). CDR3 bases: TGTGCCAGCAGCCTTGGCATAGGTAGGGGCCCCCGGGCGCAGTACTTC. Encoded protein: CASSLGIGRGPRAQYF.